The 8 T cell receptor beta chains reported below all come from one sample, sequenced in a study of shared clonotypes between healthy human individuals. Cells designated naive CD8 were CD45RO-negative and were positively selected for CCR7, with terminally differentiated effector memory CD45RA+ cells excluded. The data were produced by immunoSEQ multiplex PCR, yet TCRdb's version contains in-frame clones alone and is incomplete. The sample lists approximately 600,000 clones, 85% to 95% occurring once. Sequenced material: naive CD8+ T cells sorted from blood. These receptors came from a woman under 40 in good health.

The V and J genes are TRBV27 and TRBJ2-3; D tentatively reads TRBD1 or TRBD2 (5 bases each). V was pared by 4 bases and J by 2 bases, with 19 bases between. Germline CDR1 MNHEY, CDR2 SMNVEV (reference sequence). The CDR3 is 17 residues long. The CDR3 here is CASSSLGPSYLTDTQYF. In DNA, the CDR3 is TGTGCCAGCAGTTCTCTGGGACCATCTTATCTCACAGATACGCAGTATTTT.

The genes are TRBV28 and TRBJ2-1; TRBD2 matches 11 bases. Per germline, CDR1 MDHEN and CDR2 SYDVKM. V lost 3 bases, J lost 10 bases, and 11 bases stayed unmatched. The CDR3 covers 16 residues. CDR3 sequence (DNA): TGTGCCAGCAGTTTCCCCGGGGTAGCGGGAGGGGAGGAGCAGTTCTTC. Amino acids: CASSFPGVAGGEEQFF.

The chain joins TRBV7-9 to TRBJ2-1, with D perhaps matching TRBD1 (5 bases). Deletions cut 6 bases from V and 6 bases from J, with 6 bases between. Germline loops: CDR1 SEHNR, CDR2 FQNEAQ (reference sequence). The CDR3 has 11 amino acids. The CDR3 DNA reads TGTGCCAGCAGACAGGCCAATGAGCAGTTCTTC. Encoded protein: CASRQANEQFF.

Comment on this clone: Compared with germline, one end of the junction differs, possibly owing to a read error. The chain couples TRBV2 to TRBJ1-2; D ambiguous. The V gene's germline CDR1 is SNHLY and CDR2 FYNNEI. The CDR3 contains 14 residues. CDR3: CASSEGTGGFRVGF. The CDR3, as DNA: TGTGCCAGCAGTGAAGGAACCGGCGGATTTAGAGTGGGCTTC. Full variable domain (missing parts from reference TRBV2 and TRBJ1-2): EPEVTQTPSHQVTQMGQEVILRCVPISNHLYFYWYRQILGQKVEFLVSFYNNEISEKSEIFDDQFSVERPDGSNFTLKIRSTKLEDSAMYFCASSEGTGGFRVGFGSGTRLTVV.

The chain carries TRBV7-9 and TRBJ2-1, with D possibly matching TRBD1 (5 bases). Germline V gives CDR1 SEHNR, CDR2 FQNEAQ (reference sequence). CDR3 length equals 15 residues. The V end was cut by 4 bases, the J end by 2 bases, with 12 bases between. The CDR3 bases are TGTGCCAGCAGCTCCGACAGTTATCCCTACAATGAGCAGTTCTTC. This gives the protein CASSSDSYPYNEQFF. The entire variable domain, with the rest obtained from reference TRBV7-9 and TRBJ2-1, is as follows: DTGVSQNPRHKITKRGQNVTFRCDPISEHNRLYWYRQTLGQGPEFLTYFQNEAQLEKSRLLSDRFSAERPKGSFSTLEIQRTEQGDSAMYLCASSSDSYPYNEQFFGPGTRLTVL.

The V call is TRBV11-2, the J call TRBJ2-2; D call uncertain. The CDR3 covers 15 residues. Germline assignment: CDR1 SGHAT and CDR2 FQNNGV. V dropped 1 base and J dropped 5 bases, with 11 bases sitting between them. The CDR3 region is CASSLGSGDTGELFF. For the CDR3, the DNA is TGTGCCAGCAGCTTAGGTTCCGGTGATACCGGGGAGCTGTTTTTT.

Comments on this clone: This CDR3 is also generated by other DNA sequences in the sample. The CDR3 DNA reads as TGTGCCAGCAGGAAAGGGGGCCAGCCCCAGCATTTT. It codes for CASRKGGQPQHF. The chain has TRBV27 and TRBJ1-5; 7 bases align to TRBD1. The V segment lost 6 bases and the J segment 7 bases; nucleotides outside the gene matches: 3. This CDR3 comprises 12 residues. Germline CDR1 MNHEY, CDR2 SMNVEV (reference sequence).

The chain uses TRBV27 and TRBJ2-1; maybe TRBD2 (6 bases). Germline loops: CDR1 MNHEY, CDR2 SMNVEV (reference sequence). The CDR3 contains 14 residues. Trimming cost V 0 bases and J 16 bases, with 19 bases left between them. The chain's CDR3 is CASSLSMSYGTYFF. CDR3 DNA: TGTGCCAGCAGTTTATCGATGTCATACGGGACTTATTTCTTC.